Sequencing of this TCR beta chain was carried out in a study of Ad26.COV2.S vaccination and SARS-CoV-2 variants. Overall study context: Participants got Ad26.COV2.S intramuscularly, once or twice 56 days apart. Study results and limitations: Spike-specific TCR breadth in vaccine recipients exceeded that seen in placebo recipients.

Documented treatment: some 19 received Ad26.COV2.S at low or high dose, single or two shots; about 5 received placebo; per-sample allocation not given. Sampling happened 63 days after the first vaccine or placebo injection. Notes on this clone: Antigen unknown.

This CDR3 contains 15 residues. V lost 2 bases, J lost 1 base, and 8 bases lay in between. Germline CDR1 reads KGHSH; CDR2 reads LQKENI. Sequencing was performed with immunoSEQ multiplex PCR; in TCRdb, only in-frame clones are kept and a portion is missing. The sample has some 340,000 clones; about 85% are singletons. The sample consisted of peripheral blood, taken in a trial of Ad26.COV2.S vaccine versus placebo. The chain is built from TRBV18 and TRBJ1-4; D is perhaps TRBD1 (6 bases). The source of this sequence is a person aged 18-60 years who received the Ad26.COV2.S COVID-19 vaccine or a placebo. The CDR3, as DNA: TGTGCCAGCTCACCAGGGGGGCGAACTAATGAAAAACTGTTTTTT. Amino acids: CASSPGGRTNEKLFF.